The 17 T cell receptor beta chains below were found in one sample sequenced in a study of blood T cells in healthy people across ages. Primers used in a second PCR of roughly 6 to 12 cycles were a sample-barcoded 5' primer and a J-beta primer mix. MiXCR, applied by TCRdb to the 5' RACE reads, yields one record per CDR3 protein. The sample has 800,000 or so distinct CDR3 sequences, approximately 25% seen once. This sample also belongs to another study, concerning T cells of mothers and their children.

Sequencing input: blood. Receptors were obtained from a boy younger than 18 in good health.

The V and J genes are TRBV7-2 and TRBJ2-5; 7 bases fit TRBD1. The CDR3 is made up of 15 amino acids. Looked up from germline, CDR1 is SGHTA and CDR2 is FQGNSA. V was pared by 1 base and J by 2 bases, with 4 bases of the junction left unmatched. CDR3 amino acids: CASSLEARGQETQYF. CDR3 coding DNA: TGTGCCAGCAGCTTAGAGGCCAGGGGGCAAGAGACCCAGTACTTC.

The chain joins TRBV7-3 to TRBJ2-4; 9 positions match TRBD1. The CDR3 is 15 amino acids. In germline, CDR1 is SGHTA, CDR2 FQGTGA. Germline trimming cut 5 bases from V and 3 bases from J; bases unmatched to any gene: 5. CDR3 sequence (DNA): TGTGCCAGCAGCCCGACAGGGGGACTCAAAAACATTCAGTACTTC. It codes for CASSPTGGLKNIQYF.

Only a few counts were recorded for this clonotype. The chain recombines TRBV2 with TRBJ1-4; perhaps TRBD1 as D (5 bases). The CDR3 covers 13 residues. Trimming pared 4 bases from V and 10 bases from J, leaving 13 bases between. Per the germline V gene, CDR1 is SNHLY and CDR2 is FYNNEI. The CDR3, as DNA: TGTGCCAGCAGTGGGGACCTTGGCCGAAAACTGTTTTTT. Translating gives CASSGDLGRKLFF. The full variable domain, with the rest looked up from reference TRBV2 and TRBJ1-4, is EPEVTQTPSHQVTQMGQEVILRCVPISNHLYFYWYRQILGQKVEFLVSFYNNEISEKSEIFDDQFSVERPDGSNFTLKIRSTKLEDSAMYFCASSGDLGRKLFFGSGTQLSVL.

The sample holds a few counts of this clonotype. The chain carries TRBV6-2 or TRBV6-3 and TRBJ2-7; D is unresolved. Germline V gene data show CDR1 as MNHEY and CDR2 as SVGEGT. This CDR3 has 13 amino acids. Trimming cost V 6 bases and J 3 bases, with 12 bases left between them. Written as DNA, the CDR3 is TGTGCCAGCAGCCCCCCCGTAATCTACGAGCAGTACTTC. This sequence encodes CASSPPVIYEQYF.

For the CDR3, the DNA is TGTGCCAGCAGTTTAGGTGGCAGGGGATTATCTGAAGCTTTCTTT. Translated: CASSLGGRGLSEAFF. The V gene is TRBV12-3 or TRBV12-4, the J gene TRBJ1-1; D perhaps matches TRBD1 (6 bases). There are 15 residues in the CDR3. The V end was cut by 1 base, the J end by 6 bases, with 15 bases between.

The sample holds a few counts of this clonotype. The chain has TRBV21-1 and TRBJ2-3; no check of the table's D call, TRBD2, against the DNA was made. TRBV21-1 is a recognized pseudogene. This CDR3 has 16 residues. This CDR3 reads CASSKNPGLAYWTQYF. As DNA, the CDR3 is TGTGCCAGCAGCAAGAACCCGGGACTAGCATATTGGACGCAGTATTTT.

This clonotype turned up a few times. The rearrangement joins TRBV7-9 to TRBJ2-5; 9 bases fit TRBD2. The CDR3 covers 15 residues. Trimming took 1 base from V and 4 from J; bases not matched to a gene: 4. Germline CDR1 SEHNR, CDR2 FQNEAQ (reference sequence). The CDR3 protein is CASSLGLAVRETQYF. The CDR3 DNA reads TGTGCCAGCAGCTTAGGACTAGCGGTTCGAGAGACCCAGTACTTC.

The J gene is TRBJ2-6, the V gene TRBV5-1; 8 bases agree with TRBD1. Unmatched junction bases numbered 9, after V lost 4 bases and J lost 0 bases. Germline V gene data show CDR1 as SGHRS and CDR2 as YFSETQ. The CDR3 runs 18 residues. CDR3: CASSPVLQGASGANVLTF. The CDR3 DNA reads TGCGCCAGCAGCCCCGTTCTCCAGGGGGCCTCTGGGGCCAACGTCCTGACTTTC.

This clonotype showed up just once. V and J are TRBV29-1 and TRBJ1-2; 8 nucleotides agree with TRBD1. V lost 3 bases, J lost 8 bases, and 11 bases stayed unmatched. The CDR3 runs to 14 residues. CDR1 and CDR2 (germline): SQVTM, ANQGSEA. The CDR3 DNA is TGCAGCGTTGACGTTGTGGACAGGGAGGCGGGCTACACCTTC. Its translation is CSVDVVDREAGYTF.

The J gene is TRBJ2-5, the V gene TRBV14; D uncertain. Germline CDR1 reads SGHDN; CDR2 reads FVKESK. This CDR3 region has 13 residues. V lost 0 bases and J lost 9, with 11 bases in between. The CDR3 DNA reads TGTGCCAGCAGCCAAGATGGAACAATGGCCCAGTACTTC. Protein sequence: CASSQDGTMAQYF. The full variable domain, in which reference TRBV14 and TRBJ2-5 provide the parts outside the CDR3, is EAGVTQFPSHSVIEKGQTVTLRCDPISGHDNLYWYRRVMGKEIKFLLHFVKESKQDESGMPNNRFLAERTGGTYSTLKVQPAELEDSGVYFCASSQDGTMAQYFGPGTRLLVL.

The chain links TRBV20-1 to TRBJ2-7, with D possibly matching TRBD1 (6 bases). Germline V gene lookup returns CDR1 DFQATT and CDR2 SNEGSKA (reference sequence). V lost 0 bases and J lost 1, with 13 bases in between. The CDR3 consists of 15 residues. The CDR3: CSARDSGQGSYEQYF. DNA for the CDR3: TGCAGTGCTAGAGATTCGGGGCAGGGGTCCTACGAGCAGTACTTC.

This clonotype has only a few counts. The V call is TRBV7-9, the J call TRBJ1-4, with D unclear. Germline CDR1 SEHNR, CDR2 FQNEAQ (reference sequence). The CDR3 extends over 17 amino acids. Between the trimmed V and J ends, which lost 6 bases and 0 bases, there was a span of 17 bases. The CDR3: CASRNTRLGATNEKLFF. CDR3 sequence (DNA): TGTGCCAGCAGAAACACCCGGTTGGGAGCAACTAATGAAAAACTGTTTTTT.

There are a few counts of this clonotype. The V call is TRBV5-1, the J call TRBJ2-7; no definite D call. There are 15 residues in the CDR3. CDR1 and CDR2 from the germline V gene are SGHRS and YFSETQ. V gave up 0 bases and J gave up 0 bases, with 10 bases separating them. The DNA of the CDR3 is TGCGCCAGCAGCTTGGGCCAACAGAACTCCTACGAGCAGTACTTC. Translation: CASSLGQQNSYEQYF.

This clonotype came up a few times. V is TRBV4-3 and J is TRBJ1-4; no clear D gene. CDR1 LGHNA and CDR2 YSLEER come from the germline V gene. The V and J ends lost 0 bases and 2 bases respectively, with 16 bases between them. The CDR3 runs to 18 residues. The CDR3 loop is CASSQEPLPGGTNEKLFF. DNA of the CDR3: TGCGCCAGCAGCCAAGAGCCTCTCCCGGGAGGGACTAATGAAAAACTGTTTTTT.

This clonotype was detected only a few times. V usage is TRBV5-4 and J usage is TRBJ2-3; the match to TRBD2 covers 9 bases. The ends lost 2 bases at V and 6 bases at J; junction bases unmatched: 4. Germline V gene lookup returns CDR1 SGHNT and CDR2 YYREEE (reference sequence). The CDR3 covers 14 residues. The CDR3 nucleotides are TGTGCCAGCAGCTTCGAGGGGACTAGCGATACGCAGTATTTT. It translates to CASSFEGTSDTQYF.

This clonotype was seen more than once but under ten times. This chain's CDR3 is CASSHGAGVNSPLHF. CDR3 DNA: TGTGCCAGCAGCCATGGGGCAGGGGTGAATTCACCCCTCCACTTT. The chain is built from TRBV5-5 and TRBJ1-6; the D gene is possibly TRBD1 (6 bases). Germline V CDR1 and CDR2: SGHKS, YYEKEE (reference sequence). V was cut by 4 bases and J by 7 bases, with 15 bases left in between. This CDR3 is built from 15 residues.

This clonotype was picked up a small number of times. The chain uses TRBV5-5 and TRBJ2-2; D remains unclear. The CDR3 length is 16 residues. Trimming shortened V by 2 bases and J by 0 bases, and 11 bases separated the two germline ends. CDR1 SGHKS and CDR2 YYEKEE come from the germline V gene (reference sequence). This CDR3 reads CASSFVTGTNTGELFF. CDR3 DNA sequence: TGTGCCAGCAGCTTCGTGACGGGCACGAACACCGGGGAGCTGTTTTTT. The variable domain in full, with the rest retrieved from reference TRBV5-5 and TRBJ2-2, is DAGVTQSPTHLIKTRGQQVTLRCSPISGHKSVSWYQQVLGQGPQFIFQYYEKEERGRGNFPDRFSARQFPNYSSELNVNALLLGDSALYLCASSFVTGTNTGELFFGEGSRLTVL.